This T cell receptor (beta chain) came from a study of OX40 agonist ivuxolimab in advanced cancers. Method: immunoSEQ multiplex PCR; TCRdb's copy keeps in-frame clones and lacks some. The sample includes some 70,000 clones, about nine tenths of them seen just once. The V gene lost 5 bases and the J gene lost 0 bases, with 5 bases spanning the gap. The CDR3 has 12 amino acids. Germline V gene lookup returns CDR1 GTSNPN and CDR2 SVGIG (reference sequence). The TCR originated in an adult with an advanced solid tumor such as melanoma, head and neck, liver or kidney cancer. The material was CD4+ or CD8+ T cells sorted from blood, obtained in a trial of the OX40 agonist ivuxolimab. The chain links TRBV30 to TRBJ2-1; D is unclear. CDR3 coding DNA: TGTGCCTGGCGGCCCTCCTACAATGAGCAGTTCTTC. Translating gives CAWRPSYNEQFF.